The entry below gives a single TCR beta chain sequence along with its context. Its antigen remains unknown. These data are taken from a study of CD4 T cells in relation to SARS-CoV-2 and coronaviruses. Study details: TCR beta CDR3s were sequenced after roughly 10-day antigen culture of PBMCs. Controls used an HIV-1 Nef peptide pool or no peptide. Findings and caveats of the study: SARS-CoV-2-driven expansion was significantly weaker in crossreactive than monoreactive clones.

Produced via immunoSEQ multiplex PCR; TCRdb's table is partial and in-frame only. The table has 15,000 to 20,000 clones, 82% seen once; the top ten hold about 33%. V dropped 4 bases and J dropped 7 bases, with 17 bases sitting between them. The CDR3 sequence is 14 residues long. Germline CDR1 SGDLS, CDR2 YYNGEE. Before the COVID-19 pandemic, during about 2011-2019, CD4+ T cells were taken from unexposed donors. CD4+ T cells were isolated from the cells after less than 13 days of culture. On days 3 and 7, cultures got half fresh IL-2 medium. The sample comprised CD4+ T cells from PBMCs, cultured in vitro. This chain connects TRBV9 to TRBJ1-2; tentative D call: TRBD1 (5 bases). This receptor was obtained from a human donor in good health. The CDR3 coding sequence is TGTGCCAGCAGCTACGAGGGGCTTGGTATTGGCTACACCTTC. It specifies CASSYEGLGIGYTF.